Shown below are 14 T cell receptor beta chains from a single sample sequenced in a study of blood T cell repertoires in COVID-19. Only in-frame clones appear in the TCRdb table, and some are missing; sequencing was by immunoSEQ multiplex PCR. The sample shows roughly 50,000 clones, less than 90% of them seen only once. Sequenced input: peripheral blood. All receptors come from a human donor in a cohort sampled during active COVID-19.

This CDR3 is CASSQPGQGAGEQYF. The CDR3, as DNA: TGCGCCAGCAGCCAACCTGGACAGGGGGCCGGCGAGCAGTACTTC. The chain combines TRBV4-1 with TRBJ2-7; TRBD1 matches 11 bases. J gave up 6 bases and V 2 bases, and 6 bases lay outside the gene matches. CDR3 length: 15 amino acids. Germline V gene data show CDR1 as MGHRA and CDR2 as YSYEKL.

The rearrangement joins TRBV19 to TRBJ2-5; 7 nucleotides align to TRBD2. The length of the CDR3 is 14 residues. Germline trimming cut 5 bases from V and 5 bases from J; bases unmatched to any gene: 8. Germline V gene sequence: CDR1 LNHDA, CDR2 SQIVND (reference sequence). CDR3 protein: CASSSGGFGETQYF. CDR3 sequence (DNA): TGTGCCAGTAGTTCCGGGGGGTTCGGCGAGACCCAGTACTTC.

CDR3 sequence (DNA): TGTGCCAGCAGTTACCCCGGCAGGGGGCTTGATCAGCCCCAGCATTTT. As protein: CASSYPGRGLDQPQHF. The chain uses TRBV6-6 and TRBJ1-5; 8 bases are shared with TRBD1. Germline values: CDR1 MNHNY, CDR2 SVGAGI (reference sequence). V dropped 2 bases and J dropped 5; count of bases not matched to a gene: 8. The CDR3 is 16 residues long.

This chain connects TRBV11-3 to TRBJ2-7; weak D call: TRBD1 (5 bases). In germline, CDR1 is SGHNT, CDR2 YENEEA. V lost 1 base, J lost 4 bases, and 8 bases lay in between. CDR3 size: 13 residues. CDR3 protein: CASSLGGGYEQYF. Written as DNA, the CDR3 is TGTGCCAGCAGCTTAGGGGGCGGATACGAGCAGTACTTC.

The chain uses TRBV3-1 (or the pseudogene TRBV3-2) and TRBJ2-7; tentative D call: TRBD1 (6 bases). This CDR3 is 12 amino acids long. Germline V gene sequence: CDR1 LGHDT, CDR2 YNNKEL (reference sequence). V was cut by 6 bases and J by 2 bases, with 8 bases left in between. Here the CDR3 reads CASRDSPYEQYF. DNA for the CDR3: TGTGCCAGCAGGGACAGTCCCTACGAGCAGTACTTC.

The chain has TRBV2 and TRBJ1-1, with D possibly TRBD1 on 6 matching bases. The length of the CDR3 is 14 residues. Germline CDR1 reads SNHLY; CDR2 reads FYNNEI. Trimming took 0 bases from V and 9 from J, leaving 14 bases between them. CDR3: CASSEALGRGQAFF. The CDR3 nucleotides read TGTGCCAGCAGTGAAGCCCTGGGCAGGGGACAAGCTTTCTTT.

The rearrangement joins TRBV6-2 or TRBV6-3 to TRBJ1-1; TRBD1 is a possible D gene (5 bases). Between the trimmed V and J ends, which lost 4 bases and 6 bases, there was a span of 12 bases. The CDR3 contains 13 residues. The germline V gene has CDR1 MNHEY and CDR2 SVGEGT. This CDR3 reads CASSFTRGSEAFF. CDR3 sequence (DNA): TGTGCCAGCAGTTTCACCCGGGGGTCTGAAGCTTTCTTT.

The chain uses TRBV5-1 and TRBJ2-2; TRBD2 might be the D (6 bases). Trimming removed 0 bases from V and 7 bases from J, with 13 bases in between. The germline CDR1 and CDR2 sequences are SGHRS and YFSETQ. This CDR3 has 15 amino acids. The CDR3 spells CASSLVYGGVGELFF. The DNA of the CDR3 is TGCGCCAGCAGCTTGGTATACGGGGGAGTCGGGGAGCTGTTTTTT. Combining the CDR3 with reference TRBV5-1 and TRBJ2-2 gives the whole variable domain KAGVTQTPRYLIKTRGQQVTLSCSPISGHRSVSWYQQTPGQGLQFLFEYFSETQRNKGNFPGRFSGRQFSNSRSEMNVSTLELGDSALYLCASSLVYGGVGELFFGEGSRLTVL.

This clone appeared a single time. The rearrangement uses TRBV5-1 and TRBJ1-1; the D is unclear. CDR1 SGHRS and CDR2 YFSETQ come from the germline V gene. The CDR3 covers 15 residues. V lost 0 bases, J lost 1 base, and 10 bases lay in between. CDR3 sequence reads: CASSLARVGNTEAFF. DNA of the CDR3: TGCGCCAGCAGCTTGGCTCGGGTTGGGAACACTGAAGCTTTCTTT.

The chain uses TRBV19 and TRBJ1-2, with 8 nucleotides matching TRBD1. This CDR3 region has 14 residues. The germline CDR1 and CDR2 sequences are LNHDA and SQIVND (reference sequence). Germline trimming cut 1 base from V and 4 bases from J; bases unmatched to any gene: 2. The CDR3 nucleotides are TGTGCCAGTAGTATAGGGACAGGGCCCTATGGCTACACCTTC. Translation gives CASSIGTGPYGYTF.

The chain employs TRBV2 and TRBJ1-6; tentatively, D is TRBD1 (6 bases). CDR1 and CDR2 (germline): SNHLY, FYNNEI. The CDR3 loop spans 13 amino acids. V dropped 11 bases and J dropped 7 bases, with 15 bases sitting between them. The CDR3 DNA sequence: TGTGCCTGCTACAGGGTTAGGAATTCACCCCTCCACTTT. It encodes CACYRVRNSPLHF. Full variable domain (outside the CDR3, taken from reference TRBV2 and TRBJ1-6): EPEVTQTPSHQVTQMGQEVILRCVPISNHLYFYWYRQILGQKVEFLVSFYNNEISEKSEIFDDQFSVERPDGSNFTLKIRSTKLEDSAMYFCACYRVRNSPLHFGNGTRLTVT.

This rearrangement joins TRBV7-2 to TRBJ2-3; TRBD2 aligns across 8 bases. With V trimmed by 3 bases and J by 0 bases, 2 bases remained unmatched. CDR1 SGHTA and CDR2 FQGNSA come from the germline V gene. The CDR3 runs 15 residues. This CDR3 is CASSFSGTSTDTQYF. For the CDR3, the DNA is TGTGCCAGCAGCTTTAGCGGGACTAGCACAGATACGCAGTATTTT.

The chain carries TRBV4-3 and TRBJ2-7, with D hard to call. V lost 0 bases and J 7 bases, leaving 13 bases between the germline ends. The CDR3 runs 14 residues. CDR1 and CDR2 from the germline V gene are LGHNA and YSLEER. Here the CDR3 reads CASSQEDTVGEQYF. DNA for the CDR3: TGCGCCAGCAGCCAAGAAGATACAGTTGGTGAGCAGTACTTC.

The chain combines TRBV10-3 with TRBJ2-1; D is perhaps TRBD2 (6 bases). The V and J ends lost 10 bases and 5 bases respectively, with 9 bases between them. CDR3 length equals 11 residues. Germline assignment: CDR1 ENHRY and CDR2 SYGVKD. The CDR3 sequence is CATGGNNEQFF. The CDR3 nucleotides are TGTGCCACCGGGGGTAACAATGAGCAGTTCTTC.